This T cell receptor beta chain comes out of a study of CD8+CD57+ T cells in acquired aplastic anemia. CD8+CD57+ cell expansion, shown by flow cytometry, had occurred in the patients selected for sequencing. Profiling that covered TCR beta VDJ and CDR3 relied on genomic DNA as its template. TCRdb ran MiXCR on the reads and lists one entry per CDR3 protein. Among about 160,000 distinct CDR3 sequences listed, approximately 44% were seen once. Study-level findings and limits: Patients and controls turned out to have approximately 29 CD8+ CDR3 sequences in common.

This clonotype was recorded a few times. The antigen is unknown. The CDR3 sequence is 16 residues long. Trimming left V 5 bases short and J 6 bases short, with 22 bases between. The V gene's germline CDR1 is MNHEY and CDR2 SMNVEV (reference sequence). The specimen was sorted CD4+, CD8+, or CD8+CD57+ T cells (not recorded which) from PBMCs. The clonotype originates from a human donor with aplastic anemia. The rearrangement joins TRBV27 to TRBJ1-2; no firm D call. For the CDR3, the DNA is TGTGCCAGCAGTCGATTAACCGGGGTCTTAATGCATGGCTACACCTTC. Its translation is CASSRLTGVLMHGYTF.